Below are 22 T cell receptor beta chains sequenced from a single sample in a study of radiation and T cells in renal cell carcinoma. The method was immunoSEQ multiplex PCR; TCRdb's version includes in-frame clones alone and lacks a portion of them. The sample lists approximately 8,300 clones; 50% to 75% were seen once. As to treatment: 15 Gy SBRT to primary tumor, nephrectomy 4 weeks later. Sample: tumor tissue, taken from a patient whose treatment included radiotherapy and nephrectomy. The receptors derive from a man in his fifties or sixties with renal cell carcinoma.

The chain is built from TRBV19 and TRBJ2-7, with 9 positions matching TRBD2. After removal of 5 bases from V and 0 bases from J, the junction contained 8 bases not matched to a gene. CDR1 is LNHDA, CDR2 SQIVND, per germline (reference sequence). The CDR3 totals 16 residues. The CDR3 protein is CASSLGLARGSYEQYF. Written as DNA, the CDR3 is TGTGCCAGTAGTCTCGGACTAGCGAGAGGCTCCTACGAGCAGTACTTC.

CDR3 DNA sequence: TGCGCCAGCAGCTTGGAGATTGTTGAGGGGGATAGCAATCAGCCCCAGCATTTT. This codes for CASSLEIVEGDSNQPQHF. The V call is TRBV5-1, the J call TRBJ1-5, with a tentative D call TRBD1 (6 bases). This CDR3 is built from 18 residues. With 0 bases removed from V and 0 bases from J, the gap between germline ends came to 16 bases. Germline V gene data show CDR1 as SGHRS and CDR2 as YFSETQ.

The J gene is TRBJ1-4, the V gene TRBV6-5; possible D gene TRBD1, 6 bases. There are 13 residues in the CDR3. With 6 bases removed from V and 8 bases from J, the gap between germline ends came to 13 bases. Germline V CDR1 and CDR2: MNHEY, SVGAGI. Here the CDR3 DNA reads TGTGCCAGCAGCACAGGGAGAGACGAAAAACTGTTTTTT. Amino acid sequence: CASSTGRDEKLFF.

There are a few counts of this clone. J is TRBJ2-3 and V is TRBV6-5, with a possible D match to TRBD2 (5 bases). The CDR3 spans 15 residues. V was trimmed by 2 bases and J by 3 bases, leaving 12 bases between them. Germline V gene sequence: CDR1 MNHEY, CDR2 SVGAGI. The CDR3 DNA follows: TGTGCCAGCAGTTACGCCGGGGTGGGGACAGATACGCAGTATTTT. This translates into CASSYAGVGTDTQYF.

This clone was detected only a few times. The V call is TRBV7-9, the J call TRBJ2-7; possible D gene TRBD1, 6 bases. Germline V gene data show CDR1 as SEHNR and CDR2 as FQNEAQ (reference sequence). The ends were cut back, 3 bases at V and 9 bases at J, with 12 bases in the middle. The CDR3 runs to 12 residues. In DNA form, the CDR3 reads TGTGCCAGCAGCTTGGGCACGACAGGGCAGTACTTC. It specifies CASSLGTTGQYF. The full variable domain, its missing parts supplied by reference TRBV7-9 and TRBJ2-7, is DTGVSQNPRHKITKRGQNVTFRCDPISEHNRLYWYRQTLGQGPEFLTYFQNEAQLEKSRLLSDRFSAERPKGSFSTLEIQRTEQGDSAMYLCASSLGTTGQYFGPGTRLTVT.

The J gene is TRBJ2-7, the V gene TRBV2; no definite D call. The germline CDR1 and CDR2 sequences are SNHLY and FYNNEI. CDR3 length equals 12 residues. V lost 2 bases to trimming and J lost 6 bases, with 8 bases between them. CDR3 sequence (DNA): TGTGCCAGCAGTGAAATCTACGCCGAGCAGTACTTC. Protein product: CASSEIYAEQYF.

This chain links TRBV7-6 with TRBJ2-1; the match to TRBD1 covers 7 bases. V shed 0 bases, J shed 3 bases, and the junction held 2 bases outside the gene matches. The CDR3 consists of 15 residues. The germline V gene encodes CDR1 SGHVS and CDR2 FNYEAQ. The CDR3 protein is CASSLARTGYNEQFF. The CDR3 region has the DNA TGTGCCAGCAGCTTAGCGCGGACAGGCTACAATGAGCAGTTCTTC. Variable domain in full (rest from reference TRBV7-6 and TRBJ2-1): GAGVSQSPRYKVTKRGQDVALRCDPISGHVSLYWYRQALGQGPEFLTYFNYEAQQDKSGLPNDRFSAERPEGSISTLTIQRTEQRDSAMYRCASSLARTGYNEQFFGPGTRLTVL.

The CDR3, as DNA: TGTGCCAGCAGCCAAGATACCGCCGGGCTTTCCGGTGGCTACACCTTC. This translates into CASSQDTAGLSGGYTF. The chain employs TRBV4-2 and TRBJ1-2; D gene ambiguous. CDR1 and CDR2 from the germline V gene are LGHNA and YNFKEQ. The CDR3 consists of 16 residues. V was trimmed by 0 bases and J by 7 bases, leaving 18 bases between them.

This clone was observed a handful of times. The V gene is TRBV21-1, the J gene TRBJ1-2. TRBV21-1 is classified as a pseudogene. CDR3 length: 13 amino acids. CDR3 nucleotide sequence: TGTGCCAGCAAACCGGGATCTGCGGATGGCTACACCTTC. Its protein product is CASKPGSADGYTF.

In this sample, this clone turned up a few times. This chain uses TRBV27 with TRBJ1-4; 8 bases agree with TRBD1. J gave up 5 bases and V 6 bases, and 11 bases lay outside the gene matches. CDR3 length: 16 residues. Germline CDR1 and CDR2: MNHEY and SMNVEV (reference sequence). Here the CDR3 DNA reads TGTGCCAGCAGGAAAAATGGACAGGGTGAAAATGAAAAACTGTTTTTT. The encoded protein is CASRKNGQGENEKLFF.

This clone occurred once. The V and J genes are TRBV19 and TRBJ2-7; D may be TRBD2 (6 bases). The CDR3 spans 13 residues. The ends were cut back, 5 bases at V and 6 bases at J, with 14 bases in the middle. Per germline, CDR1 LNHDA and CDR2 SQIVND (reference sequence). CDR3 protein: CASSQGQEGEQYF. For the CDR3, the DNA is TGTGCCAGTAGTCAGGGCCAGGAGGGCGAGCAGTACTTC. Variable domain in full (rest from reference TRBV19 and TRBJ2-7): DGGITQSPKYLFRKEGQNVTLSCEQNLNHDAMYWYRQDPGQGLRLIYYSQIVNDFQKGDIAEGYSVSREKKESFPLTVTSAQKNPTAFYLCASSQGQEGEQYFGPGTRLTVT.

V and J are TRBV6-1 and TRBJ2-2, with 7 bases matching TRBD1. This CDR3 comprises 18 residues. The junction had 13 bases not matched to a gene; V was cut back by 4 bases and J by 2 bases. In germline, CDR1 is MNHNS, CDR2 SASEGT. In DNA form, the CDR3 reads TGTGCCAGCAGTGTGAGTCTGGCGAGACAGGGCAACACCGGGGAGCTGTTTTTT. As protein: CASSVSLARQGNTGELFF.

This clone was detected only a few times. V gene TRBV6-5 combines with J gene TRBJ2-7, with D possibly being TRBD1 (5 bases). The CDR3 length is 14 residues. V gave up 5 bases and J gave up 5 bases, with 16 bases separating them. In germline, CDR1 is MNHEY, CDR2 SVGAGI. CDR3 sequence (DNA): TGTGCCAGCAGTCTTCGGACACCTCGGGACGAGCAGTACTTC. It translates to CASSLRTPRDEQYF.

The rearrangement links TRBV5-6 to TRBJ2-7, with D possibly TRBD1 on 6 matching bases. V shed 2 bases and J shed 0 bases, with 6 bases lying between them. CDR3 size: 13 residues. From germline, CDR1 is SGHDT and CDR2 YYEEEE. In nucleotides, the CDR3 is TGTGCCAGCAGCTTACAGGGCTCCTACGAGCAGTACTTC. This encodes CASSLQGSYEQYF.

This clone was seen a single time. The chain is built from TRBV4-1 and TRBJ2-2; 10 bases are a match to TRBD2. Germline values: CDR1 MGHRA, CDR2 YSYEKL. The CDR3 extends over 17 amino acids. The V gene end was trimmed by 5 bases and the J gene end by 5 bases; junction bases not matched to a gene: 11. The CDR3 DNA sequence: TGCGCCAGCAGCTCCCATACTAGCGGGAAGGGAACCGGGGAGCTGTTTTTT. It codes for CASSSHTSGKGTGELFF.

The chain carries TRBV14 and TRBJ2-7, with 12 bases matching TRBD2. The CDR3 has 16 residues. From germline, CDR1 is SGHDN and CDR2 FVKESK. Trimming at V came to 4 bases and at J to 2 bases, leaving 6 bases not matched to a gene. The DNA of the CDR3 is TGTGCCAGCAGCCCGAGACTAGCGGGAGCCACCTACGAGCAGTACTTC. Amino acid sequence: CASSPRLAGATYEQYF.

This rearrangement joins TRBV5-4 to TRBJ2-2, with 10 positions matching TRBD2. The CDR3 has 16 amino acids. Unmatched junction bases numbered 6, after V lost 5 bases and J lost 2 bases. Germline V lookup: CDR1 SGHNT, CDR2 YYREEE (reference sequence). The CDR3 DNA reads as TGTGCCAGCAGTTCTCGACTAGCGGGTAACACCGGGGAGCTGTTTTTT. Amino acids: CASSSRLAGNTGELFF.

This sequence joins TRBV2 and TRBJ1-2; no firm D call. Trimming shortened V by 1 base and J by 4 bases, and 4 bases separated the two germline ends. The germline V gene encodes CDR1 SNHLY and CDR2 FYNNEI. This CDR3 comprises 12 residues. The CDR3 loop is CASSEGAYGYTF. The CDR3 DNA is TGTGCCAGCAGTGAAGGGGCCTATGGCTACACCTTC.

This chain's CDR3 is CASVMTPNTEAFF. CDR3 sequence (DNA): TGTGCCAGTGTTATGACACCGAACACTGAAGCTTTCTTT. J is TRBJ1-1 and V is TRBV19; D uncertain. The CDR3 length is 13 residues. Per germline, CDR1 LNHDA and CDR2 SQIVND (reference sequence). Trimming shortened V by 8 bases and J by 1 base, and 11 bases separated the two germline ends.

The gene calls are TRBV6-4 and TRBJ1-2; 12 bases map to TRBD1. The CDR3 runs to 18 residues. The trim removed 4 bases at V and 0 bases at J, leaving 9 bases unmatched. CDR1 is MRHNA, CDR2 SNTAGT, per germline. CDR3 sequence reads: CASSGRDRGRFSNYGYTF. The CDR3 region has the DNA TGTGCCAGCAGTGGGCGGGACAGGGGGCGGTTTTCTAACTATGGCTACACCTTC.

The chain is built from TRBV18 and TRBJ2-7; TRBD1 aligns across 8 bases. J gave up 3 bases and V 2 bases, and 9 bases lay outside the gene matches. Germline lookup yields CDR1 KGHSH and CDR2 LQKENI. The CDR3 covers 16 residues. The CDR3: CASSPTSSQGGYEQYF. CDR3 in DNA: TGTGCCAGCTCACCAACGTCGTCACAGGGGGGCTACGAGCAGTACTTC. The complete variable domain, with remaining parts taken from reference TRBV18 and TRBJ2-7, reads NAGVMQNPRHLVRRRGQEARLRCSPMKGHSHVYWYRQLPEEGLKFMVYLQKENIIDESGMPKERFSAEFPKEGPSILRIQQVVRGDSAAYFCASSPTSSQGGYEQYFGPGTRLTVT.

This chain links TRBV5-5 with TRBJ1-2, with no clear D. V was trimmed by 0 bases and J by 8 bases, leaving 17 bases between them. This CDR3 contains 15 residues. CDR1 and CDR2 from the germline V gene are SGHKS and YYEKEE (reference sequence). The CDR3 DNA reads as TGTGCCAGCAGCTTGGGGGCAGAAGGGCTTAGGGGCTACACCTTC. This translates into CASSLGAEGLRGYTF.